This T cell receptor (beta chain) was captured in a study of shared clonotypes between healthy human individuals. Points from the study as a whole: Sample collection involved blood only; tissue repertoires are likely different.

On this clone itself: Its antigen remains unidentified.

Germline V gene lookup returns CDR1 MNHEY and CDR2 SVGAGI. The CDR3 is made up of 16 amino acids. Trimming took off 2 bases at V and 3 bases at J, with 16 bases between the two ends. Several immunoSEQ 96-well plates shared each subset's DNA, each plate a replicate. Methods used by the authors: As immunoSEQ supplied junction-only sequences (without quality scores), filtering differed. Profiling relied on immunoSEQ multiplex PCR, and the TCRdb table lists in-frame clones only, not all of them. The V and J calls and clone size come from that table; D and trimming were worked out from the DNA. The sample has 1.6 million or so clones, about 98.5% seen once.

The chain combines TRBV6-5 with TRBJ2-5; D tentatively reads TRBD1 or TRBD2 (5 bases each). The source material was naive CD4+ T cells sorted from blood. Subset noted: CD45RA+ positively selected. The receptor's source is a young man in good health. CDR3 residues: CASSYLVGQGEETQYF. The CDR3 nucleotides read TGTGCCAGCAGTTACCTCGTGGGGCAGGGAGAAGAGACCCAGTACTTC.